Below, 10 T cell receptor beta chains from the same sample are listed, as sequenced in a study of a mutant IDH1 vaccine in newly diagnosed glioma. Specified time point: week 47, end of study. Doses consisted of 300 ug of mutant IDH1 20-mer peptide each, paired with topical imiquimod. These receptors have no known antigen. Clones were read by immunoSEQ multiplex PCR, and TCRdb kept only the in-frame ones, dropping some. The profile shows 50,000 to 65,000 clones, around four fifths of them singletons. Source: PBMCs, taken from a glioma patient whose treatment included an IDH1 peptide vaccine. The receptor source for this set is a woman between 50 and 59 years old with glioma.

This chain joins TRBV5-1 and TRBJ2-2; D call uncertain. The germline gives CDR1 SGHRS, CDR2 YFSETQ. CDR3 length: 12 amino acids. V lost 4 bases and J 7 bases, leaving 8 bases between the germline ends. The CDR3 loop reads CASSLVGGELFF. The DNA of the CDR3 is TGCGCCAGCAGCCTTGTGGGCGGGGAGCTGTTTTTT.

The chain joins TRBV20-1 to TRBJ1-2; a possible D gene is TRBD1 (6 bases). Germline V lookup: CDR1 DFQATT, CDR2 SNEGSKA (reference sequence). The CDR3 runs to 10 residues. V was pared by 6 bases and J by 6 bases, with 8 bases between. DNA of the CDR3: TGCAGTGCCCCAGGGGATGGCTACACCTTC. Encoded protein: CSAPGDGYTF.

This clone has only a few counts. The rearrangement links TRBV9 to TRBJ1-1, with D possibly being TRBD1 (5 bases). Between the trimmed V and J ends, which lost 0 bases and 5 bases, there was a span of 8 bases. The germline V gene has CDR1 SGDLS and CDR2 YYNGEE. The CDR3 spans 13 residues. The CDR3 nucleotides read TGTGCCAGCAGCGTAGGGGACTTAACTGAAGCTTTCTTT. Translation: CASSVGDLTEAFF.

The chain is built from TRBV7-8 and TRBJ1-2; the D gene is possibly TRBD1 (5 bases). The germline CDR1 and CDR2 sequences are SGHVS and FQNEAQ. CDR3 length equals 15 residues. Deletions cut 1 base from V and 7 bases from J, with 16 bases between. The CDR3 nucleotides are TGTGCCAGCAGCTTAGTTTCCCCAGGGACCGGTGGCTACACCTTC. It codes for CASSLVSPGTGGYTF.

The chain joins TRBV5-4 to TRBJ1-2, with a weak D call TRBD1 (6 bases). The V gene's germline CDR1 is SGHNT and CDR2 YYREEE (reference sequence). CDR3 length: 14 amino acids. Trimming shortened V by 2 bases and J by 1 base, and 9 bases separated the two germline ends. In DNA, the CDR3 is TGTGCCAGCAGCTTCGCAGGGGTTAACTATGGCTACACCTTC. This translates into CASSFAGVNYGYTF. Complete variable domain (other parts from reference TRBV5-4 and TRBJ1-2): ETGVTQSPTHLIKTRGQQVTLRCSSQSGHNTVSWYQQALGQGPQFIFQYYREEENGRGNFPPRFSGLQFPNYSSELNVNALELDDSALYLCASSFAGVNYGYTFGSGTRLTVV.

V is TRBV14 and J is TRBJ1-1; a possible D gene is TRBD1 (6 bases). The germline gives CDR1 SGHDN, CDR2 FVKESK. With 5 bases removed from V and 3 bases from J, the gap between germline ends came to 13 bases. CDR3 length: 14 residues. For the CDR3, the DNA is TGTGCCAGCAGCTGGGGACACGCGTACACTGAAGCTTTCTTT. Its translation is CASSWGHAYTEAFF.

J is TRBJ1-5 and V is TRBV2; D is unclear. The CDR3 covers 14 residues. Germline values: CDR1 SNHLY, CDR2 FYNNEI. Deletions cut 5 bases from V and 2 bases from J, with 10 bases between. The CDR3 here is CASSSGGGNQPQHF. The CDR3 DNA sequence: TGTGCCAGCAGTTCTGGTGGTGGCAATCAGCCCCAGCATTTT.

The CDR3 nucleotides read TGCGCCAGCAGCCAGACAGAAGTTTATGGCTACACCTTC. Translation gives CASSQTEVYGYTF. The genes are TRBV5-1 and TRBJ1-2; perhaps TRBD1 as D (5 bases). V was clipped by 4 bases and J by 5 bases, with 12 bases between them. There are 13 residues in the CDR3. Germline V CDR1 and CDR2: SGHRS, YFSETQ.

The chain combines TRBV19 with TRBJ2-5; TRBD1 aligns across 7 bases. The CDR3 extends over 15 amino acids. The germline gives CDR1 LNHDA, CDR2 SQIVND (reference sequence). The J segment lost 1 base and the V segment lost 4 bases, leaving 6 bases of the junction unmatched. CDR3 sequence (DNA): TGTGCCAGTAGTAACAACAGGGGCCCCCAAGAGACCCAGTACTTC. It encodes CASSNNRGPQETQYF.

This clone showed up just once. The V call is TRBV30, the J call TRBJ1-3; D gene uncertain. The V gene's germline CDR1 is GTSNPN and CDR2 SVGIG (reference sequence). V was pared by 0 bases and J by 10 bases, with 10 bases between. The CDR3 totals 12 residues. The CDR3 is CAWSVHSKTIYF. The CDR3 region has the DNA TGTGCCTGGAGTGTACATAGTAAAACCATATATTTT.